The 24 T cell receptor beta chains in this list originate from one sample, sequenced in a study of beta chain features in type 1 diabetes. Sequencing targeted expressed TCRB transcripts, as all isolated RNA had been reverse transcribed. Using immunoSEQ multiplex PCR, the repertoire was profiled, and TCRdb retains in-frame clones only, with some absent. The sample consists of about 930,000 clones, roughly 15% of them appearing once. Sample: naive CD4+ T cells from blood. The receptor source for this set is a woman in her late teens or twenties in good health.

The chain combines TRBV6-6 with TRBJ2-7, with D perhaps matching TRBD2 (6 bases). CDR3 length: 14 residues. CDR1 MNHNY and CDR2 SVGAGI come from the germline V gene (reference sequence). With 7 bases removed from V and 4 bases from J, the gap between germline ends came to 17 bases. CDR3 nucleotide sequence: TGTGCCAGCACCAGCGGCGGGGTTTGGTACGAGCAGTACTTC. Its protein product is CASTSGGVWYEQYF.

There are a few counts of this clone. The J gene is TRBJ2-1, the V gene TRBV18; possibly TRBD1 for D (6 bases). Germline-derived CDR1 and CDR2 are KGHSH and LQKENI. The CDR3 consists of 15 residues. With 1 base removed from V and 7 bases from J, the gap between germline ends came to 14 bases. For the CDR3, the DNA is TGTGCCAGCTCACCACAGGGGACAAGCGTAAATGAGCAGTTCTTC. Its protein is CASSPQGTSVNEQFF.

The table lists this clone with a few counts. The rearrangement joins TRBV7-9 to TRBJ2-2; D is ambiguous. Germline values: CDR1 SEHNR, CDR2 FQNEAQ (reference sequence). V lost 5 bases and J lost 2, with 15 bases in between. The CDR3 runs to 16 residues. The CDR3 loop reads CASSPGVGQNTGELFF. In DNA form, the CDR3 reads TGTGCCAGCAGCCCAGGAGTCGGGCAAAACACCGGGGAGCTGTTTTTT.

This clone was counted a few times. The CDR3 sequence is CASSSQGTSSYNEQFF. For the CDR3, the DNA is TGTGCCAGCAGCTCTCAGGGCACGAGCTCCTACAATGAGCAGTTCTTC. The chain couples TRBV7-2 to TRBJ2-1, with a tentative D call TRBD1 (5 bases). Germline V gene lookup returns CDR1 SGHTA and CDR2 FQGNSA. CDR3 length equals 16 residues. Trimming cost V 4 bases and J 0 bases, with 13 bases left between them.

The chain recombines TRBV25-1 with TRBJ2-3; D remains unclear. This CDR3 region has 14 residues. Trimming removed 8 bases from V and 6 bases from J, with 18 bases in between. CDR1 and CDR2 from the germline V gene are MGHDK and SYGVNS. CDR3 DNA sequence: TGTGCCAGCTCGTCAGCTACTATTCGGGATACGCAGTATTTT. Translation gives CASSSATIRDTQYF.

This sequence joins TRBV4-1 and TRBJ1-2, with D possibly TRBD1 on 6 matching bases. CDR1 MGHRA and CDR2 YSYEKL come from the germline V gene. The CDR3 covers 12 residues. V was clipped by 1 base and J by 7 bases, with 7 bases between them. The CDR3 spells CASSQAGVGYTF. The CDR3 DNA reads as TGCGCCAGCAGCCAAGCAGGGGTTGGCTACACCTTC.

V is TRBV28 and J is TRBJ2-7; 9 nucleotides agree with TRBD1. V was pared by 6 bases and J by 3 bases, with 9 bases of the junction left unmatched. The germline gives CDR1 MDHEN, CDR2 SYDVKM. The CDR3 is made up of 15 amino acids. CDR3 in DNA: TGTGCCAGCAGGAGACCGGGACAGGGCCTCTACGAGCAGTACTTC. This gives the protein CASRRPGQGLYEQYF.

This clone was observed a handful of times. The chain links TRBV29-1 to TRBJ2-1; D unresolved. The CDR3 length is 14 residues. Trimming shortened V by 3 bases and J by 7 bases, and 16 bases separated the two germline ends. Germline lookup yields CDR1 SQVTM and CDR2 ANQGSEA. The CDR3 DNA reads TGCAGCGTTGATTGGTTATACCGAGATAATGAGCAGTTCTTC. It yields the protein CSVDWLYRDNEQFF.

The chain joins TRBV5-4 to TRBJ2-7; 8 bases match TRBD2. This CDR3 spans 15 amino acids. The trim removed 4 bases at V and 2 bases at J, leaving 8 bases unmatched. CDR1 is SGHNT, CDR2 YYREEE, per germline (reference sequence). CDR3 in amino acids: CASSLRLAGTYEQYF. In DNA, the CDR3 is TGTGCCAGCAGCCTACGGTTAGCGGGGACCTACGAGCAGTACTTC.

This clone turned up a few times. The rearrangement links TRBV2 to TRBJ2-2; 8 bases match TRBD2. The CDR3 runs 15 residues. V dropped 5 bases and J dropped 2; count of bases not matched to a gene: 4. The germline CDR1 and CDR2 sequences are SNHLY and FYNNEI. The CDR3 DNA is TGTGCCAGCAGTCGACTAGCGAGAAACACCGGGGAGCTGTTTTTT. It specifies CASSRLARNTGELFF. Full variable domain (remainder filled in from reference TRBV2 and TRBJ2-2): EPEVTQTPSHQVTQMGQEVILRCVPISNHLYFYWYRQILGQKVEFLVSFYNNEISEKSEIFDDQFSVERPDGSNFTLKIRSTKLEDSAMYFCASSRLARNTGELFFGEGSRLTVL.

J is TRBJ2-5 and V is TRBV18, with TRBD2 matching over 7 bases. CDR1 and CDR2 from the germline V gene are KGHSH and LQKENI. The CDR3 spans 14 residues. V trimming: 2 bases; J trimming: 5 bases; junction bases outside the gene matches: 5. CDR3 sequence (DNA): TGTGCCAGCTCACCAGCCCGCGGGAGTGAGACCCAGTACTTC. Amino acid sequence: CASSPARGSETQYF.

This clone has more than one count but fewer than ten. The chain has TRBV19 and TRBJ2-3; D may be TRBD2 (5 bases). This CDR3 is 16 amino acids long. Germline assignment: CDR1 LNHDA and CDR2 SQIVND (reference sequence). V lost 2 bases to trimming and J lost 2 bases, with 14 bases between them. The CDR3 nucleotides read TGTGCCAGTAGTATATCGACTATCGGCTACACAGATACGCAGTATTTT. The encoded protein is CASSISTIGYTDTQYF.

This clone has just a few counts. The chain uses TRBV29-1 and TRBJ1-1, with D possibly being TRBD1 (6 bases). Germline CDR1 SQVTM, CDR2 ANQGSEA. The V and J ends lost 6 bases and 4 bases respectively, with 21 bases between them. The CDR3 has 15 amino acids. CDR3 in amino acids: CSVPKAGTGTTEAFF. DNA for the CDR3: TGCAGCGTCCCAAAGGCGGGTACAGGGACCACTGAAGCTTTCTTT. Full variable domain (remainder filled in from reference TRBV29-1 and TRBJ1-1): SAVISQKPSRDICQRGTSLTIQCQVDSQVTMMFWYRQQPGQSLTLIATANQGSEATYESGFVIDKFPISRPNLTFSTLTVSNMSPEDSSIYLCSVPKAGTGTTEAFFGQGTRLTVV.

This chain joins TRBV6-6 and TRBJ2-3; 11 bases align to TRBD2. Germline V gives CDR1 MNHNY, CDR2 SVGAGI (reference sequence). The CDR3 is 16 residues long. Trimming cost V 2 bases and J 4 bases; bases outside gene matches: 5. This chain's CDR3 is CASSYNSGRAPDTQYF. CDR3 in DNA: TGTGCCAGCAGTTACAATAGCGGGAGGGCCCCAGATACGCAGTATTTT.

The chain is built from TRBV18 and TRBJ1-1, with D unresolved. The germline gives CDR1 KGHSH, CDR2 LQKENI. The CDR3 runs to 14 residues. V was trimmed by 3 bases and J by 6 bases, leaving 14 bases between them. CDR3 nucleotide sequence: TGTGCCAGCTCACCCCAAGGGCGAAAGGCTGAAGCTTTCTTT. It encodes CASSPQGRKAEAFF. Based on the CDR3 plus reference TRBV18 and TRBJ1-1, the full variable domain is NAGVMQNPRHLVRRRGQEARLRCSPMKGHSHVYWYRQLPEEGLKFMVYLQKENIIDESGMPKERFSAEFPKEGPSILRIQQVVRGDSAAYFCASSPQGRKAEAFFGQGTRLTVV.

The sample holds a few counts of this clone. Other DNA sequences in this sample translate to the same CDR3. This rearrangement joins TRBV5-1 to TRBJ1-2; D is uncertain. Trimming shortened V by 0 bases and J by 4 bases, and 4 bases separated the two germline ends. This CDR3 spans 12 amino acids. Per the germline V gene, CDR1 is SGHRS and CDR2 is YFSETQ. CDR3 nucleotides: TGCGCCAGCAGCTTGGAAGGCTATGGCTACACCTTC. Translating it yields CASSLEGYGYTF.

The chain couples TRBV7-3 to TRBJ2-1, with no clear D. The germline V gene has CDR1 SGHTA and CDR2 FQGTGA. This CDR3 is 14 amino acids long. Trimming removed 5 bases at V and 7 bases at J, with 15 bases between. The CDR3 DNA follows: TGTGCCAGCAGCCGTACAGCTGGTGGGAATGAGCAGTTCTTC. Residues: CASSRTAGGNEQFF.

This clone was counted only a few times. The rearrangement links TRBV7-2 to TRBJ2-2; D call uncertain. V was pared by 5 bases and J by 6 bases, with 7 bases between. This CDR3 has 12 residues. The germline V gene encodes CDR1 SGHTA and CDR2 FQGNSA. The CDR3 spells CASSQNAGELFF. The CDR3 region has the DNA TGTGCCAGCAGCCAAAATGCCGGGGAGCTGTTTTTT.

This clone was counted between two and nine times. The CDR3, as DNA: TGTGCCAGCAGATACGGACTAGCGGGGGAGCAGTACTTC. Translation gives CASRYGLAGEQYF. V gene TRBV6-5 combines with J gene TRBJ2-7; 12 bases are shared with TRBD2. There are 13 residues in the CDR3. With V trimmed by 6 bases and J by 7 bases, 4 bases remained unmatched. Germline assignment: CDR1 MNHEY and CDR2 SVGAGI.

This clone was counted only a few times. V gene TRBV5-1 combines with J gene TRBJ2-2; 11 nucleotides align to TRBD2. The germline CDR1 and CDR2 sequences are SGHRS and YFSETQ. This CDR3 comprises 18 residues. The V gene end was trimmed by 4 bases and the J gene end by 4 bases; junction bases not matched to a gene: 12. The CDR3 reads CASSQRGKGLAATGELFF. The CDR3 DNA follows: TGCGCCAGCAGCCAGCGCGGCAAGGGACTAGCGGCCACCGGGGAGCTGTTTTTT.

The table lists this clone with a few counts. The chain links TRBV7-9 to TRBJ2-1; unclear D gene. Trimming shortened V by 5 bases and J by 2 bases, and 10 bases separated the two germline ends. Germline V gene data show CDR1 as SEHNR and CDR2 as FQNEAQ (reference sequence). The CDR3 length is 14 residues. The CDR3 DNA follows: TGTGCCAGCAGCCCCCGAGCCCCCTACAATGAGCAGTTCTTC. Residues: CASSPRAPYNEQFF.

This clone was counted between two and nine times. V usage is TRBV2 and J usage is TRBJ1-1, with 7 bases identical to TRBD1. Germline V gene sequence: CDR1 SNHLY, CDR2 FYNNEI. The CDR3 sequence is 11 residues long. As DNA, the CDR3 is TGTGCAGACGGGACAGACGCTGAAGCTTTCTTT. Protein product: CADGTDAEAFF. The whole variable domain, filled in from reference TRBV2 and TRBJ1-1, reads EPEVTQTPSHQVTQMGQEVILRCVPISNHLYFYWYRQILGQKVEFLVSFYNNEISEKSEIFDDQFSVERPDGSNFTLKIRSTKLEDSAMYFCADGTDAEAFFGQGTRLTVV.

The rearrangement links TRBV16 to TRBJ1-5; D call uncertain. The CDR3 contains 14 residues. V was trimmed by 1 base and J by 6 bases, leaving 10 bases between them. Germline V lookup: CDR1 KGHSY, CDR2 FQNENV. CDR3 coding DNA: TGTGCCAGCAGCCAATTGAAGGGCAGTCAGCCCCAGCATTTT. Protein product: CASSQLKGSQPQHF.

This clone has only a few counts. The rearrangement uses TRBV4-2 and TRBJ1-5, with D uncertain. The CDR3 extends over 16 amino acids. Trimming shortened V by 0 bases and J by 4 bases, and 13 bases separated the two germline ends. Germline-derived CDR1 and CDR2 are LGHNA and YNFKEQ. The CDR3: CASSQDLSPMNQPQHF. Written as DNA, the CDR3 is TGTGCCAGCAGCCAAGATCTAAGCCCGATGAATCAGCCCCAGCATTTT.